Listed below are T cell receptor beta chains from one sample, sequenced in a study of cytomegalovirus exposure and HLA in healthy donors. Generated by immunoSEQ multiplex PCR, the TCRdb table keeps only in-frame clones and is missing some. The sample holds about 170,000 clones, approximately 71% seen once. Material for sequencing was PBMCs. Receptor source: a girl aged 5-17 years in good health and CMV-seronegative. Each CDR3 is given with its conserved first and last residue. The order of the fields is V gene, D gene, J gene, clone size, CDR3 DNA, CDR3 protein. A D gene is named only where the DNA matches it firmly. Size tells how often a clone was seen (once, few, many) or the class of an expanded clone, and some rows leave it out.

TRBV14	NA	TRBJ2-1	NA	TGTGCCAGCAGCTACAAAAGGAGCTCCTACAATGAGCAGTTCTTC	CASSYKRSSYNEQFF
TRBV29-1	NA	TRBJ2-1	NA	TGCAGCGTCCCCGTGACAGAAACTAATCATTACAATGAGCAGTTCTTC	CSVPVTETNHYNEQFF
TRBV5-4	TRBD1	TRBJ1-1	once	TGTGCCAGCAGCGCCGGGACAGGTCGCACTGAAGCTTTCTTT	CASSAGTGRTEAFF
TRBV19	TRBD1	TRBJ2-7	NA	TGTGCCAGTAGTATTAGGGGACAGAGCTCCTACGAGCAGTACTTC	CASSIRGQSSYEQYF
TRBV9	NA	TRBJ2-7	NA	TGTGCCAGCAGCCCCCGGGACACTGGTTTCTACGAGCAGTACTTC	CASSPRDTGFYEQYF
TRBV11-3	NA	TRBJ2-1	NA	TGTGCCAGCAGTCAGGGGACGGAGTACAATGAGCAGTTCTTC	CASSQGTEYNEQFF
TRBV30	TRBD2	TRBJ2-3	NA	TGTGCCTGGAGGCCAGCGGGGAGCCTAGGCGGAGATACGCAGTATTTT	CAWRPAGSLGGDTQYF
TRBV5-6	NA	TRBJ2-1	few	TGTGCCAGCAGCTCCGCCCCCAGGAAGGTGTCCTACAATGAGCAGTTCTTC	CASSSAPRKVSYNEQFF
TRBV27	TRBD1	TRBJ2-2	NA	TGTGCCAGCAAATACAGGGGGGCCGGGGAGCTGTTTTTT	CASKYRGAGELFF
TRBV7-2	TRBD1	TRBJ1-6	NA	TGTGCCAGCAGCTTAGATCTGAGACAGGGGATCTATAATTCACCCCTCCACTTT	CASSLDLRQGIYNSPLHF
TRBV20-1	NA	TRBJ2-7	NA	TGCAGTGCTACATCCGGGAACGAGCAGTACTTC	CSATSGNEQYF
TRBV30	NA	TRBJ1-1	NA	TGTGCCAGACAGGATCTCGCAGGCACTGAAGCTTTCTTT	CARQDLAGTEAFF
TRBV27	TRBD1	TRBJ1-2	NA	TGTGCCAGCAGACCATGGCAGGGGGCTTTTCGGAGCTATGGCTACACCTTC	CASRPWQGAFRSYGYTF
TRBV11-2	NA	TRBJ1-1	NA	TGTGCCAGCAGCTCAACTCGACAGGCAGAAGCTTTCTTT	CASSSTRQAEAFF
TRBV6-5	TRBD1	TRBJ1-2	NA	TGTGCCACCAAACCGGGACAGGGAGACTATGGCTACACCTTC	CATKPGQGDYGYTF
TRBV6-5	NA	TRBJ1-1	NA	TGTGCCAGCAGTTTCGAACAGGGTTGGGCTGAAGCTTTCTTT	CASSFEQGWAEAFF
TRBV5-5	TRBD1	TRBJ2-7	few	TGTGCCAGCAGCTTGGAGGCTGGGACAGGGGGCCAGTACTTC	CASSLEAGTGGQYF
TRBV2	NA	TRBJ2-1	NA	TGTGCCAGCAGATCATCGGGACTTTCTAATGAGCAGTTCTTC	CASRSSGLSNEQFF
TRBV2	TRBD1	TRBJ1-2	NA	TGTGCCAGCTCCCCGGACAGGGGTACTCGTATCTATGGCTACACCTTC	CASSPDRGTRIYGYTF
TRBV5-1	NA	TRBJ2-7	NA	TGCGCCAGCAGGGGGGGAGTATCCTACGAGCAGTACTTC	CASRGGVSYEQYF
TRBV18	NA	TRBJ2-7	NA	TGTGCCAGCTCACCACCTGTAGGGGACGAGCAGTACTTC	CASSPPVGDEQYF
TRBV7-9	NA	TRBJ1-3	NA	TGTGCCAGCAGCCTCGGGGGGAGTTTCTCTGGAAACACCATATATTTT	CASSLGGSFSGNTIYF
TRBV5-4	NA	TRBJ2-7	NA	TGTGCCAGCAGCTTGGCCCCCTTCGGGGGTCCCTACGAGCAGTACTTC	CASSLAPFGGPYEQYF
TRBV7-9	TRBD1	TRBJ1-2	NA	TGTGCCAGCAGCTCCGGACAGGGGCAGTACTATGGCTACACCTTC	CASSSGQGQYYGYTF
TRBV6-6	TRBD1	TRBJ1-5	NA	TGTGCCAGCAGTACAGGGGGCAATCAGCCCCAGCATTTT	CASSTGGNQPQHF